The rows below give T cell receptor beta chains drawn from one sample of a study of identical twins. A single record per CDR3 protein comes from TCRdb applying MiXCR to the 5' RACE reads. In the table there are approximately 700,000 distinct CDR3 sequences, 18% of which are singletons. The sample was also reused in another study, on T cells expressing NK-cell markers.

Sequenced: PBMCs. Every receptor here comes from a woman under 30 in good health. CDR3s include the opening cysteine and the closing phenylalanine or tryptophan. D genes are given only for firm matches. Clone size is not always given. Where it is, it says once, few, many or a class for expanded clones.

abundance,v_gene,d_gene,j_gene,CDR3aa,CDR3nt
few,TRBV7-9,TRBD2,TRBJ2-1,CASIRGAGERYNEQFF,TGTGCCAGCATACGGGGAGCGGGGGAACGCTACAATGAGCAGTTCTTC
few,TRBV12-3/TRBV12-4,.,TRBJ1-1,CASRYRWNTEAFF,TGTGCCAGCAGGTACCGGTGGAACACTGAAGCTTTCTTT
few,TRBV20-1,.,TRBJ1-1,CSANKGNTEAFF,TGCAGTGCGAACAAGGGGAACACTGAAGCTTTCTTT
.,TRBV7-9,TRBD2,TRBJ2-2,CASSSGGLAGRTGELFF,TGTGCCAGCAGCTCTGGCGGACTAGCGGGGAGGACCGGGGAGCTGTTTTTT
few,TRBV12-3/TRBV12-4,.,TRBJ2-2,CASKRAFTGELFF,TGTGCCAGCAAAAGGGCCTTCACCGGGGAGCTGTTTTTT
few,TRBV7-9,.,TRBJ2-7,CASSFPSTYEQYF,TGTGCCAGCAGCTTTCCGTCGACCTACGAGCAGTACTTC
few,TRBV12-3/TRBV12-4,.,TRBJ1-1,CASSSDREGTEAFF,TGTGCCAGCAGTTCGGATAGGGAGGGCACTGAAGCTTTCTTT
once,TRBV10-3,.,TRBJ2-2,CAISYSGELFF,TGTGCCATCAGCTACTCCGGGGAGCTGTTTTTT
few,TRBV6-5,TRBD1,TRBJ2-7,CASSYGTGGHEQYF,TGTGCCAGCAGCTACGGGACAGGTGGCCACGAGCAGTACTTC
once,TRBV11-2,.,TRBJ2-3,CASSLDGARADTQYF,TGTGCCAGCAGCTTAGATGGGGCGCGAGCAGATACGCAGTATTTT
.,TRBV29-1,.,TRBJ2-2,CSVDGYTGELFF,TGCAGCGTTGACGGATACACCGGGGAGCTGTTTTTT
.,TRBV5-1,TRBD1,TRBJ2-6,CASSSGQALISGANVLTF,TGCGCCAGCAGCTCCGGACAGGCCCTTATCTCTGGGGCCAACGTCCTGACTTTC
few,TRBV5-1,TRBD2,TRBJ2-5,CASSPGQTSGIMFQETQYF,TGCGCCAGCAGCCCGGGGCAGACTAGCGGGATCATGTTTCAAGAGACCCAGTACTTC
.,TRBV5-1,.,TRBJ2-2,CASSLEGFETGELFF,TGCGCCAGCAGCTTGGAGGGTTTCGAGACCGGGGAGCTGTTTTTT
few,TRBV20-1,.,TRBJ1-3,CSAHYQAAGNTIYF,TGCAGTGCCCATTATCAGGCCGCTGGAAACACCATATATTTT
few,TRBV7-2,.,TRBJ2-3,CASSLVGGGGHF,TGTGCCAGCAGCTTAGTAGGCGGAGGAGGTCATTTT
.,TRBV11-1,.,TRBJ2-5,CASSLITGQGTQYF,TGTGCCAGCAGCTTAATCACAGGGCAAGGGACCCAGTACTTC
few,TRBV20-1,.,TRBJ1-1,CSARDDRLNTEAFF,TGCAGTGCTAGAGACGACCGACTGAACACTGAAGCTTTCTTT
many,TRBV20-1,TRBD1,TRBJ2-7,CSAPGQRTYEQYF,TGCAGTGCTCCGGGACAGCGGACCTACGAGCAGTACTTC
.,TRBV5-1,.,TRBJ2-3,CASSLDLSTDTQYF,TGCGCCAGCAGCTTGGATCTGAGCACAGATACGCAGTATTTT
few,TRBV10-3,.,TRBJ2-1,CAISESGSREQFF,TGTGCCATCAGTGAGTCAGGGTCACGAGAGCAGTTCTTC
.,TRBV7-2,.,TRBJ2-7,CASSHPGATLAEQYF,TGTGCCAGCAGCCACCCAGGGGCGACGTTAGCCGAGCAGTACTTC
few,TRBV6-1,TRBD1,TRBJ2-3,CASSTGQLYTDTQYF,TGTGCCAGCAGCACGGGACAGTTATACACAGATACGCAGTATTTT
.,TRBV18,TRBD1,TRBJ1-6,CASTQGARSPLHF,TGTGCCAGCACTCAGGGGGCGCGTTCACCCCTCCACTTT
.,TRBV29-1,TRBD1,TRBJ2-2,CSTGTGSGELFF,TGCAGCACCGGGACAGGGTCCGGGGAGCTGTTTTTT
.,TRBV3-1,.,TRBJ2-2,CASSQVGKTGELFF,TGTGCCAGCAGCCAAGTGGGGAAGACCGGGGAGCTGTTTTTT
few,TRBV7-9,TRBD2,TRBJ2-1,CASSPRGGLHEQFF,TGTGCCAGCAGCCCCCGGGGGGGGTTACATGAGCAGTTCTTC
.,TRBV5-1,.,TRBJ2-3,CASSFPGEDTQYF,TGCGCCAGCAGCTTCCCGGGAGAAGATACGCAGTATTTT
few,TRBV21-1,.,TRBJ2-7,CASSKDRADRPHYEQYF,TGTGCCAGCAGCAAAGATAGAGCGGACAGGCCTCACTACGAGCAGTACTTC
few,TRBV12-3/TRBV12-4,.,TRBJ2-1,CASSAAGARNNEQFF,TGTGCCAGCAGTGCCGCAGGGGCCCGCAACAATGAGCAGTTCTTC